The clone carrying this T cell receptor beta chain came up a few times. Antigen specificity is unknown. The sample belongs to a study of identical twins. General study findings and limits: Insertions ran lower in abundant cord blood beta clonotypes, though not in memory repertoires.

Template switching (which added a universal primer site) was used, and cDNA carried unique molecular identifiers. MiXCR, applied by TCRdb to the 5' RACE reads, yields one record per CDR3 protein. The sample records roughly 240,000 distinct CDR3 sequences, approximately 8% being singletons. This CDR3 is 15 amino acids long. Trimming took 1 base from V and 9 from J, leaving 18 bases between them. The sample was also linked to a second study, of yellow fever vaccine responses in identical twins.

Sequenced sample: CD8+ T cells sorted from blood. This chain links TRBV12-3 or TRBV12-4 with TRBJ2-5; D not certain. The TCR originated in a woman between 18 and 29 years old in good health. CDR3 nucleotides: TGTGCCAGCAGTTTAGGCAGCCCAGCTGGGGTGGCCCAGTACTTC. Translated, it gives CASSLGSPAGVAQYF.